The following is a T cell receptor beta chain sequence with its context. Its target is not known. Each CDR3 protein gets one entry in TCRdb, which reprocessed the 5' RACE reads and gives no DNA. The sample has fewer than 400,000 distinct CDR3 sequences, and its top ten clones hold roughly 5.2%. These data are taken from a study of T cells expressing NK-cell markers. The wider study: All TCR beta repertoires analysed originated from sorted CD3+CD56+NKG2C+, CD3+CD56+NKG2C- and CD3+CD56-NKG2C+ T cells. General study findings and limits: HCMV specificity of the expanded NKG2C+ T cell clones was not established.

The CDR3 has 14 amino acids. The TCR originated in a man between 18 and 69 years old in good health. This sequence joins TRBV12-3 or TRBV12-4 and TRBJ1-3. The sample taken for sequencing was blood T cells: a sorted CD56 or NKG2C T cell subset, CD4+ or CD8+ T cells, or bulk PBMC T cells (not recorded which). The CDR3 protein is CASSPQPPGNTIYF.